The 29 T cell receptor beta chains given below trace back to one sample, sequenced in a study of T cells in Graves' hyperthyroidism and ophthalmopathy. Researchers took RNA transcripts and amplified the TCR beta CDR3 regions from them. Carried out on the TCR CDR3, a first-round RT-PCR used the HTBI primer set. TCRdb called the multiplex PCR reads again in MiXCR, with one record for every CDR3 protein. In the table there are roughly 740,000 distinct CDR3 sequences, roughly 17% of which are singletons. The sample comprised blood. The receptor set was obtained from a man aged 18-30 years with Graves' hyperthyroidism.

This clonotype was counted at least ten times. V and J are TRBV2 and TRBJ2-3; no reliable D call. The CDR3 extends over 11 amino acids. Germline V gene data show CDR1 as SNHLY and CDR2 as FYNNEI. V lost 8 bases, J lost 2 bases, and 5 bases lay in between. CDR3 nucleotides: TGTGCCAGCGGCGTCACAGATACGCAGTATTTT. The encoded protein is CASGVTDTQYF.

This clonotype was recorded many times. The chain uses TRBV12-3 or TRBV12-4 and TRBJ2-3; D not resolved. Trimming removed 5 bases at V and 6 bases at J, with 12 bases between. The CDR3 consists of 13 residues. The CDR3 loop reads CASSRKVGDTQYF. The CDR3 bases are TGTGCCAGCAGTCGAAAAGTGGGCGATACGCAGTATTTT.

This clonotype was recorded at least ten times. This chain uses TRBV28 with TRBJ2-3; D unresolved. Germline CDR1 reads MDHEN; CDR2 reads SYDVKM. V lost 1 base and J lost 3, with 20 bases in between. CDR3 length: 18 residues. DNA of the CDR3: TGTGCCAGCAGTTTATCGCCTAGTACTCATAGGGCAACAGATACGCAGTATTTT. Its translation is CASSLSPSTHRATDTQYF.

There are many counts of this clonotype. The V gene is TRBV28, the J gene TRBJ1-2; 7 nucleotides line up with TRBD1. This CDR3 has 15 residues. The germline V gene encodes CDR1 MDHEN and CDR2 SYDVKM. V trimming: 3 bases; J trimming: 4 bases; junction bases outside the gene matches: 8. The CDR3 spells CASSLGVGTAYGYTF. The CDR3 bases are TGTGCCAGCAGTTTGGGGGTGGGGACAGCCTATGGCTACACCTTC.

This clonotype was detected many times. The V and J genes are TRBV30 and TRBJ1-2; D is undetermined. The germline V gene encodes CDR1 GTSNPN and CDR2 SVGIG (reference sequence). The CDR3 runs 13 residues. Trimming pared 0 bases from V and 7 bases from J, leaving 12 bases between. The CDR3 region is CAWSVLDQPGYTF. The DNA for the CDR3 is TGTGCCTGGAGTGTACTGGACCAACCTGGCTACACCTTC.

This clonotype was observed many times. The rearrangement links TRBV12-3 or TRBV12-4 to TRBJ1-5; D is ambiguous. The CDR3 contains 18 residues. Deletions cut 4 bases from V and 0 bases from J, with 19 bases between. DNA for the CDR3: TGTGCCAGCAGTTATGGGATTTTTTCGGGATATAGCAATCAGCCCCAGCATTTT. Translated: CASSYGIFSGYSNQPQHF.

This clonotype was observed many times. V gene TRBV12-3 or TRBV12-4 combines with J gene TRBJ2-7, with D perhaps TRBD1 (6 bases). V shed 2 bases and J shed 4 bases, with 12 bases lying between them. This CDR3 contains 14 residues. The CDR3: CASSLSGEGYEQYF. DNA for the CDR3: TGTGCCAGCAGTTTATCAGGGGAAGGTTACGAGCAGTACTTC.

The V gene is TRBV2, the J gene TRBJ2-7, with D tentatively TRBD1 (6 bases). This CDR3 spans 14 amino acids. V shed 8 bases and J shed 2 bases, with 16 bases lying between them. Germline V gene sequence: CDR1 SNHLY, CDR2 FYNNEI. The CDR3 bases are TGTGCCAGCCGACGACAGGTTTCCGCCTACGAGCAGTACTTC. Its translation: CASRRQVSAYEQYF.

The gene calls are TRBV12-3 or TRBV12-4 and TRBJ1-3, with 10 bases fitting TRBD1. The V and J ends lost 5 bases and 6 bases, in that order; junction bases with no gene match: 4. This CDR3 contains 14 residues. The DNA of the CDR3 is TGTGCCAGCAGTCCGACAGGGGGCGAAAACACCATATATTTT. It specifies CASSPTGGENTIYF.

This clonotype showed up many times. At one end, the junction sequence differs from germline, possibly due to a read error. The CDR3 DNA reads TGTGCCGGCAGTTCGAAGCGGGAGGGCCTCGAGCAGTACTTC. Encoded protein: CAGSSKREGLEQYF. This chain joins TRBV12-3 or TRBV12-4 and TRBJ2-7; the match to TRBD2 covers 10 bases. The CDR3 is 14 amino acids.

The chain links TRBV30 to TRBJ2-2; D gene unclear. CDR1 GTSNPN and CDR2 SVGIG come from the germline V gene (reference sequence). The CDR3 is 13 residues long. Trimming pared 0 bases from V and 5 bases from J, leaving 7 bases between. The CDR3 reads CAWSVHGTGELFF. DNA for the CDR3: TGTGCCTGGAGTGTACATGGGACCGGGGAGCTGTTTTTT.

This clonotype was detected only a few times. In DNA form, the CDR3 reads TGTGCCAGCAGCCTAACTCTAGCGGAGACGTACAATGAGCAGTTCTTC. It codes for CASSLTLAETYNEQFF. The rearrangement links TRBV7-9 to TRBJ2-1; 7 bases are shared with TRBD2. Per germline, CDR1 SEHNR and CDR2 FQNEAQ (reference sequence). The junction had 11 bases not matched to a gene; V was cut back by 5 bases and J by 4 bases. The CDR3 is 16 residues long.

This CDR3 reads CASSAGPNQPQHF. The CDR3 DNA reads as TGTGCCAGCAGCGCGGGGCCCAATCAGCCCCAGCATTTT. This chain uses TRBV7-9 with TRBJ1-5, with D maybe TRBD1 (5 bases). The CDR3 loop spans 13 amino acids. Germline lookup yields CDR1 SEHNR and CDR2 FQNEAQ (reference sequence). Trimming removed 5 bases at V and 3 bases at J, with 8 bases between.

This clonotype has at least ten counts. The chain recombines TRBV7-8 with TRBJ2-5; D unclear. The V gene's germline CDR1 is SGHVS and CDR2 FQNEAQ. V shed 2 bases and J shed 5 bases, with 15 bases lying between them. The length of the CDR3 is 15 residues. This CDR3 is CASSLIVVMRETQYF. The CDR3 DNA reads TGTGCCAGCAGCTTAATAGTTGTCATGCGGGAGACCCAGTACTTC.

This clonotype was recorded a few times. The chain joins TRBV19 to TRBJ2-7, with TRBD2 matching over 8 bases. The CDR3 runs 16 residues. V lost 7 bases, J lost 1 base, and 12 bases stayed unmatched. Germline V gene lookup returns CDR1 LNHDA and CDR2 SQIVND (reference sequence). CDR3 protein: CASTGQGRGGSYEQYF. As DNA, the CDR3 is TGTGCCAGTACAGGGCAGGGACGGGGGGGATCCTACGAGCAGTACTTC.

This clonotype has more than one count but fewer than ten. V gene TRBV28 combines with J gene TRBJ2-3; D is unresolved. The CDR3 extends over 15 amino acids. The V gene's germline CDR1 is MDHEN and CDR2 SYDVKM. V lost 5 bases, J lost 0 bases, and 12 bases lay in between. The CDR3 sequence: CASSPLAPSTDTQYF. As DNA, the CDR3 is TGTGCCAGCAGTCCACTGGCGCCTAGCACAGATACGCAGTATTTT.

This clonotype has just a few counts. The chain uses TRBV6-1 and TRBJ2-6, with 8 bases aligning to TRBD1. CDR1 and CDR2 from the germline V gene are MNHNS and SASEGT. With V trimmed by 7 bases and J by 1 base, 9 bases remained unmatched. This CDR3 has 17 residues. For the CDR3, the DNA is TGTGCCAGCATCCCAGGGGGCTCCGAATCTGGGGCCAACGTCCTGACTTTC. This sequence encodes CASIPGGSESGANVLTF.

This clonotype was detected a few times. This chain joins TRBV4-2 and TRBJ2-5; tentatively, D is TRBD1 or TRBD2 (7 bases each). CDR1 and CDR2 (germline): LGHNA, YNFKEQ. Trimming removed 3 bases from V and 5 bases from J, with 22 bases in between. The CDR3 covers 17 residues. The CDR3 DNA follows: TGTGCCAGCAGCCAGACCCCCGGCAGGGGGGGAGGGGAGACCCAGTACTTC. Translation: CASSQTPGRGGGETQYF.

The J gene is TRBJ2-5, the V gene TRBV9; 11 bases are shared with TRBD2. J gave up 11 bases and V 0 bases, and 6 bases lay outside the gene matches. The germline CDR1 and CDR2 sequences are SGDLS and YYNGEE. CDR3 length: 14 residues. The DNA of the CDR3 is TGTGCCAGCAGCGTAGACGCACTAGCGGGAGTTCAGTACTTC. Translation: CASSVDALAGVQYF.

This clonotype was seen at least ten times. This rearrangement joins TRBV27 to TRBJ2-1; D is ambiguous. Germline lookup yields CDR1 MNHEY and CDR2 SMNVEV (reference sequence). V was trimmed by 2 bases and J by 6 bases, leaving 8 bases between them. This CDR3 comprises 13 residues. The CDR3 DNA follows: TGTGCCAGCAGTTTAGTGAAGGGCAATGAGCAGTTCTTC. This encodes CASSLVKGNEQFF.

This clonotype was picked up many times. This chain connects TRBV20-1 to TRBJ1-1; D is possibly TRBD1 (6 bases). The germline gives CDR1 DFQATT, CDR2 SNEGSKA (reference sequence). V lost 5 bases and J 3 bases, leaving 19 bases between the germline ends. CDR3 length: 15 amino acids. The CDR3 nucleotides read TGCAGTGCTCCACTAGGGAGGGAGGGGGACACTGAAGCTTTCTTT. Translation gives CSAPLGREGDTEAFF.

This chain uses TRBV12-3 or TRBV12-4 with TRBJ2-7; TRBD2 might be the D (6 bases). V lost 5 bases and J lost 6, with 14 bases in between. The CDR3 length is 13 residues. The CDR3 is CASSRKMRGEQYF. CDR3 bases: TGTGCCAGCAGTCGAAAGATGCGGGGCGAGCAGTACTTC.

This clonotype has at least ten counts. The V gene is TRBV14, the J gene TRBJ1-1, with D uncertain. The CDR3 totals 14 residues. The V gene lost 1 base and the J gene lost 3 bases, with 9 bases spanning the gap. Germline CDR1 reads SGHDN; CDR2 reads FVKESK. CDR3 DNA sequence: TGTGCCAGCAGCCAAGCACAGTTCTACACTGAAGCTTTCTTT. Translation: CASSQAQFYTEAFF.

This clonotype was seen only a few times. The chain combines TRBV20-1 with TRBJ2-3; a possible D gene is TRBD2 (7 bases). V dropped 3 bases and J dropped 7 bases, with 35 bases sitting between them. Germline loops: CDR1 DFQATT, CDR2 SNEGSKA (reference sequence). The CDR3 consists of 20 residues. This chain's CDR3 is CSASGVGGPYFRRAGNTQYF. CDR3 DNA: TGCAGTGCTAGTGGGGTGGGGGGGCCTTACTTCAGGAGGGCCGGAAATACGCAGTATTTT.

V usage is TRBV12-3 or TRBV12-4 and J usage is TRBJ1-1; no reliable D call. V shed 6 bases and J shed 5 bases, with 16 bases lying between them. The CDR3 extends over 14 amino acids. This CDR3 reads CASSNRGIWTEAFF. For the CDR3, the DNA is TGTGCCAGCAGCAACCGCGGGATTTGGACTGAAGCTTTCTTT.

J is TRBJ2-5 and V is TRBV19; D call uncertain. The CDR3 extends over 14 amino acids. The germline CDR1 and CDR2 sequences are LNHDA and SQIVND (reference sequence). With 3 bases removed from V and 1 base from J, the gap between germline ends came to 9 bases. CDR3 sequence reads: CASSIGGSQETQYF. The DNA for the CDR3 is TGTGCCAGTAGTATTGGTGGGTCCCAAGAGACCCAGTACTTC. The full variable domain, its missing parts supplied by reference TRBV19 and TRBJ2-5, is DGGITQSPKYLFRKEGQNVTLSCEQNLNHDAMYWYRQDPGQGLRLIYYSQIVNDFQKGDIAEGYSVSREKKESFPLTVTSAQKNPTAFYLCASSIGGSQETQYFGPGTRLLVL.

This clonotype was observed at least ten times. V usage is TRBV20-1 and J usage is TRBJ1-1; D is ambiguous. The CDR3 is 13 residues long. Per germline, CDR1 DFQATT and CDR2 SNEGSKA (reference sequence). Deletions cut 3 bases from V and 1 base from J, with 9 bases between. The CDR3, as DNA: TGCAGTGCTAGTAAGAGGAGGAACACTGAAGCTTTCTTT. This encodes CSASKRRNTEAFF.

The chain recombines TRBV20-1 with TRBJ2-3; TRBD2 agrees at 12 bases. CDR3 length equals 15 residues. V lost 1 base to trimming and J lost 8 bases; unmatched junction nucleotides: 7. In germline, CDR1 is DFQATT, CDR2 SNEGSKA (reference sequence). The CDR3 sequence: CSARAGLAGKGTQYF. Here the CDR3 DNA reads TGCAGTGCTAGAGCAGGACTAGCGGGAAAGGGTACGCAGTATTTT.

The V and J genes are TRBV7-9 and TRBJ2-1, with no clear D. Trimming took 2 bases from V and 8 from J, leaving 16 bases between them. CDR1 and CDR2 (germline): SEHNR, FQNEAQ (reference sequence). The CDR3 is 15 amino acids. This chain's CDR3 is CASSLQVVPRDEQFF. The CDR3 DNA follows: TGTGCCAGCAGCTTACAGGTCGTCCCCCGGGATGAGCAGTTCTTC.